Listed here is a single T cell receptor beta chain. Its target is unknown. Some second doses came at about 4 weeks and others at about 12 weeks; these were pooled. The data were taken from a study of T cell responses to AZD1222 COVID-19 vaccine. Overall study results and limits: Most donors were white British, females outnumbered males, and clonal diversity was possibly underestimated. Regions 160-218 and 743-854 dominated among vaccine-associated CD4 TCRs spanning spike. Unmutated variant regions reportedly attract nearly half of all spike-specific TCRs.

CDR1 and CDR2 (germline): LNHDA, SQIVND (reference sequence). The V gene lost 3 bases and the J gene lost 9 bases, with 9 bases spanning the gap. There are 11 residues in the CDR3. Sequencing used immunoSEQ multiplex PCR; TCRdb keeps in-frame clones, though not all of them. This repertoire shows 40,000 or so clones, roughly 88% found once; its top ten account for over 15%. Sample: peripheral blood, taken 28 days after the second AZD1222 dose. This clonotype was obtained from an adult who received the AZD1222 COVID-19 vaccine. The rearrangement links TRBV19 to TRBJ2-7; no clear D gene. The CDR3 loop is CASSIGQAQYF. CDR3 DNA: TGTGCCAGTAGTATCGGGCAGGCGCAGTACTTC. The variable domain in full, with the rest retrieved from reference TRBV19 and TRBJ2-7, is DGGITQSPKYLFRKEGQNVTLSCEQNLNHDAMYWYRQDPGQGLRLIYYSQIVNDFQKGDIAEGYSVSREKKESFPLTVTSAQKNPTAFYLCASSIGQAQYFGPGTRLTVT.